Listed below are T cell receptor beta chains from one sample, sequenced in a study of shared clonotypes between healthy human individuals. Data came from immunoSEQ multiplex PCR; TCRdb stores just in-frame clones and leaves some out. Of about 2.1 million clones listed, about 93% are singletons. Material: naive CD8+ T cells from PBMCs. The receptors originated from a man younger than 30 in good health. Some clones in this sample may be carry-over from other donors' samples. CDR3s include the opening cysteine and the closing phenylalanine or tryptophan. A D gene is named only where the DNA matches it firmly. Clone size is given for some rows only: seen once, a few or many times, or a class if the clone is expanded.

>TRBV28|TRBJ1-2|TRBD1|-
CASSSDRGSLGGYTF
TGTGCCAGCAGTTCAGACAGGGGAAGTCTTGGGGGCTACACCTTC
>TRBV7-8|TRBJ2-3|-|-
CASSLVPRQTDTDTQYF
TGTGCCAGCAGCTTAGTCCCAAGACAGACCGACACAGATACGCAGTATTTT
>TRBV9|TRBJ2-1|TRBD2|-
CASSVEPGGYNEQFF
TGTGCCAGCAGCGTAGAACCGGGAGGGTACAATGAGCAGTTCTTC
>TRBV7-9|TRBJ2-2|-|-
CASSLAGGGTGELFF
TGTGCCAGCAGCTTAGCGGGAGGAGGTACCGGGGAGCTGTTTTTT
>TRBV7-9|TRBJ2-6|-|-
CASSFSSRGKGSGANVLTF
TGTGCCAGCAGCTTCTCATCAAGGGGCAAGGGGTCTGGGGCCAACGTCCTGACTTTC
>TRBV28|TRBJ2-7|TRBD2|-
CASTVAGEFYEQYF
TGTGCCAGCACAGTAGCGGGAGAGTTCTACGAGCAGTACTTC
>TRBV7-2|TRBJ2-1|-|-
CASSPGSGRYNEQFF
TGTGCCAGCAGCCCTGGCAGTGGGAGATACAATGAGCAGTTCTTC
>TRBV7-3|TRBJ2-1|TRBD2|-
CASSLVSGADNEQFF
TGTGCCAGCAGCTTAGTTAGCGGGGCTGACAATGAGCAGTTCTTC
>TRBV5-4|TRBJ2-3|-|once
CASSGSGRGRSDTQYF
TGTGCCAGCAGCGGCTCAGGCAGGGGTAGGTCAGATACGCAGTATTTT
>TRBV7-2|TRBJ1-2|-|-
CASSLRRDFNYGYTF
TGTGCCAGCAGCTTACGCCGGGACTTTAACTATGGCTACACCTTC
>TRBV6-6|TRBJ2-1|TRBD2|-
CASSYGLAGSEQFF
TGTGCCAGCAGTTACGGGCTAGCGGGAAGCGAGCAGTTCTTC
>TRBV7-8|TRBJ1-3|-|-
CASSLLPRSGNTIYF
TGTGCCAGCAGCTTACTCCCTCGCTCTGGAAACACCATATATTTT
>TRBV7-6|TRBJ2-7|TRBD2|-
CASSLGGLAGGGSYEQYF
TGTGCCAGCAGCTTAGGAGGACTAGCGGGAGGCGGGTCCTACGAGCAGTACTTC
>TRBV27|TRBJ1-1|-|-
CASSSGGVNTEAFF
TGTGCCAGCAGTTCCGGGGGGGTGAACACTGAAGCTTTCTTT
>TRBV19|TRBJ2-1|TRBD2|once
CASSMASGRNEQFF
TGTGCCAGTAGTATGGCTAGCGGGAGGAATGAGCAGTTCTTC